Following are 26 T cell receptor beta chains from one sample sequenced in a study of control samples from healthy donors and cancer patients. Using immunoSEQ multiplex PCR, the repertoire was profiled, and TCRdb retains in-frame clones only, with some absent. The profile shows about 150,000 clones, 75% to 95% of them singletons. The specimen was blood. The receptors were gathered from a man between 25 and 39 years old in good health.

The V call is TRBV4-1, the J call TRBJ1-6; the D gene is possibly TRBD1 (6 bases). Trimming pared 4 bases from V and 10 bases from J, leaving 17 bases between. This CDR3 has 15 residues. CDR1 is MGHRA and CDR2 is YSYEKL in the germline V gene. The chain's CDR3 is CASSPADRGRSPLHF. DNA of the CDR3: TGCGCCAGCAGCCCCGCGGACAGAGGGAGGTCACCCCTCCACTTT.

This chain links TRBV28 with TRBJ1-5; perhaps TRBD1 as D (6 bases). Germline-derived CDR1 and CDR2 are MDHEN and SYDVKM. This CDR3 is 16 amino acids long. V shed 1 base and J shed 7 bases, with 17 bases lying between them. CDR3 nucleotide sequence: TGTGCCAGCAGTTTATTGGACGGTCAGGGGCGGCAGCCCCAGCATTTT. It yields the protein CASSLLDGQGRQPQHF.

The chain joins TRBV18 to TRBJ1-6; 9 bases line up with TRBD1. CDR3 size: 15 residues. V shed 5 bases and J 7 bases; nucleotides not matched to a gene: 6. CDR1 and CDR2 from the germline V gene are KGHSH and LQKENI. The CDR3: CASSSSGQGNSPLHF. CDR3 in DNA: TGTGCCAGCTCATCCTCCGGACAGGGGAATTCACCCCTCCACTTT.

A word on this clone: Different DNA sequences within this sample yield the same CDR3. This CDR3 is CASRQGYEQYF. CDR3 nucleotides: TGTGCCAGCAGACAGGGCTACGAGCAGTACTTC. V gene TRBV6-5 combines with J gene TRBJ2-7; perhaps TRBD1 as D (6 bases). Trimming shortened V by 6 bases and J by 3 bases, and 6 bases separated the two germline ends. CDR1 MNHEY and CDR2 SVGAGI come from the germline V gene. The length of the CDR3 is 11 residues.

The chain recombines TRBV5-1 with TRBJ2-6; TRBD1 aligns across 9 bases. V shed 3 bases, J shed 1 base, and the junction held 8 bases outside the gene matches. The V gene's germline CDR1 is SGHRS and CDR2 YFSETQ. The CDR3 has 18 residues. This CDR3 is CASSSLPGTGSGANVLTF. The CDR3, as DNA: TGCGCCAGCAGCTCACTACCCGGGACAGGGTCTGGGGCCAACGTCCTGACTTTC.

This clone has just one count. CDR3 in amino acids: CASSSGTSVTNEQYF. CDR3 nucleotide sequence: TGTGCCAGTAGCTCCGGGACTAGCGTAACGAACGAGCAGTACTTC. This sequence joins TRBV19 and TRBJ2-7; TRBD2 agrees at 10 bases. The junction had 10 bases not matched to a gene; V was cut back by 6 bases and J by 5 bases. The CDR3 loop spans 15 amino acids. Germline lookup yields CDR1 LNHDA and CDR2 SQIVND (reference sequence).

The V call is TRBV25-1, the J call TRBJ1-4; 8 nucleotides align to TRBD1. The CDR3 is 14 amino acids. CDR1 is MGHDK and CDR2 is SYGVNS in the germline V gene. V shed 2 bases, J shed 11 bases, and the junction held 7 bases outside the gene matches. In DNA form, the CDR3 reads TGTGCCAGCAGTGAAACCAGGGGGCGACCCAAACTGTTTTTT. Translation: CASSETRGRPKLFF.

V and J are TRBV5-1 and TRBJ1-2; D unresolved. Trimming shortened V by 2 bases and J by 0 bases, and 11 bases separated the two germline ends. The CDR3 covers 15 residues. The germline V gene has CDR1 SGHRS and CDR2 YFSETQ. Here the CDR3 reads CASSLGREANYGYTF. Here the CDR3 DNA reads TGCGCCAGCAGCTTAGGCCGTGAGGCTAACTATGGCTACACCTTC.

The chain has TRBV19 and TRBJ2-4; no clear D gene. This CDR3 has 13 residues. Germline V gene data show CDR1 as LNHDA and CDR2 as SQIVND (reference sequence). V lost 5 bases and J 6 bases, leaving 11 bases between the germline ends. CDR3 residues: CASSPEDGNIQYF. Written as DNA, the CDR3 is TGTGCCAGTAGTCCCGAGGACGGAAACATTCAGTACTTC.

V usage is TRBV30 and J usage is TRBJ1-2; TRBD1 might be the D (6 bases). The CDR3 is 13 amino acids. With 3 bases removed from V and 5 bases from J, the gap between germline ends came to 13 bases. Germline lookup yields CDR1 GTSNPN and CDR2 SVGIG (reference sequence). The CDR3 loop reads CAWSGRGGYGYTF. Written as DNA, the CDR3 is TGTGCCTGGAGCGGTAGAGGGGGATATGGCTACACCTTC.

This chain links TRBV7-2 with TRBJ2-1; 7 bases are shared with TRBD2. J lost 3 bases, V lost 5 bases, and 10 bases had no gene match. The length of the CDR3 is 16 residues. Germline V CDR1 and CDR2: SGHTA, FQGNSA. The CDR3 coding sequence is TGTGCCAGCAGCCCGAGAAAGCGGGGTGTCTACAATGAGCAGTTCTTC. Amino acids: CASSPRKRGVYNEQFF.

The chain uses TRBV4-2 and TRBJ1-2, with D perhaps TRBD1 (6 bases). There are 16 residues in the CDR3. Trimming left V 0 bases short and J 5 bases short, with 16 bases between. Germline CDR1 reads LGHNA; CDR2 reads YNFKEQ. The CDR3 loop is CASSQDGHRETYGYTF. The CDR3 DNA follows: TGTGCCAGCAGCCAAGATGGTCACAGGGAGACGTATGGCTACACCTTC.

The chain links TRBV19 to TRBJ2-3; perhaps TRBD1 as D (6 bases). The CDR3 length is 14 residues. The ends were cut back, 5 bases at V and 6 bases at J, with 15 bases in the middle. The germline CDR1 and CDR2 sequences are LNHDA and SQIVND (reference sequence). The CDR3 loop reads CASSAGTSGDTQYF. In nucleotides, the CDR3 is TGTGCCAGTAGTGCCGGGACATCTGGGGATACGCAGTATTTT. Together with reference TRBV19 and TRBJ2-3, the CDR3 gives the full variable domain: DGGITQSPKYLFRKEGQNVTLSCEQNLNHDAMYWYRQDPGQGLRLIYYSQIVNDFQKGDIAEGYSVSREKKESFPLTVTSAQKNPTAFYLCASSAGTSGDTQYFGPGTRLTVL.

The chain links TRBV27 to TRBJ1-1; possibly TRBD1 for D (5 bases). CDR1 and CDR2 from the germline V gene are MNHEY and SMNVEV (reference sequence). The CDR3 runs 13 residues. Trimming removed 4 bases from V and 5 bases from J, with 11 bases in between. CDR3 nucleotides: TGTGCCAGCAGTTCCGGGGGAGGGACTGAAGCTTTCTTT. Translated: CASSSGGGTEAFF.

CDR3 nucleotides: TGTGCCTGGACCACAGGGCGCCGCACTGAAGCTTTCTTT. Translated, it gives CAWTTGRRTEAFF. The genes are TRBV30 and TRBJ1-1, with a tentative D call TRBD1 (6 bases). The CDR3 spans 13 residues. Looked up from germline, CDR1 is GTSNPN and CDR2 is SVGIG (reference sequence). V lost 4 bases and J lost 4, with 13 bases in between.

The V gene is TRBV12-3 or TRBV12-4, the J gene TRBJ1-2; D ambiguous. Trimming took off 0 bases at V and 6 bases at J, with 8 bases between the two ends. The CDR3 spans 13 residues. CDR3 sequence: CASSLADGDGYTF. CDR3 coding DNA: TGTGCCAGCAGTTTAGCGGATGGGGATGGCTACACCTTC.

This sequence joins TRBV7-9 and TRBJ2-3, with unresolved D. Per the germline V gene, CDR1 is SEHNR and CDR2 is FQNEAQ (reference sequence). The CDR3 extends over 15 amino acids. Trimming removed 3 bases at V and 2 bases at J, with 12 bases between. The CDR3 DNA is TGTGCCAGCAGCTTGTTGGTTGGTTCCACAGATACGCAGTATTTT. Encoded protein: CASSLLVGSTDTQYF.

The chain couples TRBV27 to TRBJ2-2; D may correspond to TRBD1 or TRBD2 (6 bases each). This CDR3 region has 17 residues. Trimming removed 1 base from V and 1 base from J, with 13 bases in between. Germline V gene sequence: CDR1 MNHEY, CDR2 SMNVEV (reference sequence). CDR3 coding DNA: TGTGCCAGCAGTTTATACGGGGGCCCTCAGAACACCGGGGAGCTGTTTTTT. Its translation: CASSLYGGPQNTGELFF.

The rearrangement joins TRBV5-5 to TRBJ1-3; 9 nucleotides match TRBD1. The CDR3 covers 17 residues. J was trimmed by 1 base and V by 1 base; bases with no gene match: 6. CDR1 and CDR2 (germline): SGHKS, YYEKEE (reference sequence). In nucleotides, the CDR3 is TGTGCCAGCAGCTTGTTCCCGGGACAGGGTTCTGGAAACACCATATATTTT. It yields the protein CASSLFPGQGSGNTIYF.

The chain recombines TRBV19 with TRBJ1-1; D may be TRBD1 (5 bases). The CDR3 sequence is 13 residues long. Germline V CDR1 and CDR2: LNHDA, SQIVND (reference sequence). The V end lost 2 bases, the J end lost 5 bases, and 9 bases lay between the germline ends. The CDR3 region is CASSINRRTEAFF. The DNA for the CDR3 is TGTGCCAGTAGTATAAACAGGAGGACTGAAGCTTTCTTT. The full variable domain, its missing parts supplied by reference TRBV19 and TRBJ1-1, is DGGITQSPKYLFRKEGQNVTLSCEQNLNHDAMYWYRQDPGQGLRLIYYSQIVNDFQKGDIAEGYSVSREKKESFPLTVTSAQKNPTAFYLCASSINRRTEAFFGQGTRLTVV.

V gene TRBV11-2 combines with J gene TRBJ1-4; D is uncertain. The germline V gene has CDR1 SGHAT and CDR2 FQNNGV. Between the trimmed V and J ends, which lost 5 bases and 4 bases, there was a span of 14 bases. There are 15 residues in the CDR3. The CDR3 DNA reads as TGTGCCAGCAGCCTTGGAGAGCGGGGTAATGAAAAACTGTTTTTT. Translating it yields CASSLGERGNEKLFF. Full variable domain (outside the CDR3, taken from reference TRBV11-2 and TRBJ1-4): EAGVAQSPRYKIIEKRQSVAFWCNPISGHATLYWYQQILGQGPKLLIQFQNNGVVDDSQLPKDRFSAERLKGVDSTLKIQPAKLEDSAVYLCASSLGERGNEKLFFGSGTQLSVL.

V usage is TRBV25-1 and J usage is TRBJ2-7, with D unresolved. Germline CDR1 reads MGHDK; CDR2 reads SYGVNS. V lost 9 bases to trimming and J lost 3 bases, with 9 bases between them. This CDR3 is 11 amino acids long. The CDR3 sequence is CASEGYYEQYF. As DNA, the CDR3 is TGTGCCAGTGAAGGTTACTACGAGCAGTACTTC.

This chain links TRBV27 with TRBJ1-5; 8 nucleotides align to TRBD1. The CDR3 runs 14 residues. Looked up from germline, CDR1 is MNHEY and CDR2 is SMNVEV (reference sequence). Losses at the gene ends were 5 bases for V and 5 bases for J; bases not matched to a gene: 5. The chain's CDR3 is CASSRQGSDQPQHF. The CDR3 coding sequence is TGTGCCAGCAGTCGACAGGGGAGTGATCAGCCCCAGCATTTT.

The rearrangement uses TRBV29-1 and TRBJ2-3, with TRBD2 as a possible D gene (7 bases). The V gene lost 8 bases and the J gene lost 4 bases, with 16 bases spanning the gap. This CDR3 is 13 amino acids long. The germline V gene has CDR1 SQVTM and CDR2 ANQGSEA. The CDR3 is CSLGGGRSDTQYF. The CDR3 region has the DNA TGCAGCCTTGGGGGGGGCCGCTCAGATACGCAGTATTTT.

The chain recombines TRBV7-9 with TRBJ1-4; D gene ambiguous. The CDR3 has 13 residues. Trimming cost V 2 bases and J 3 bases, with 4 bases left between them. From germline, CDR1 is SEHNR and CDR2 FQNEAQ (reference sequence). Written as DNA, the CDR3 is TGTGCCAGCAGCTTACGGCCTAATGAAAAACTGTTTTTT. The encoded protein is CASSLRPNEKLFF.

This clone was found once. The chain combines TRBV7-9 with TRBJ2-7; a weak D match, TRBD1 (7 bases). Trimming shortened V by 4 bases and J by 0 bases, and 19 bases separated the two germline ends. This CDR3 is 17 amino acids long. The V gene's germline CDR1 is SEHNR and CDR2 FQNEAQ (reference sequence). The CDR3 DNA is TGTGCCAGCAGCTCGGCTAGGGGGGACAGCAGCTCCTACGAGCAGTACTTC. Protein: CASSSARGDSSSYEQYF.